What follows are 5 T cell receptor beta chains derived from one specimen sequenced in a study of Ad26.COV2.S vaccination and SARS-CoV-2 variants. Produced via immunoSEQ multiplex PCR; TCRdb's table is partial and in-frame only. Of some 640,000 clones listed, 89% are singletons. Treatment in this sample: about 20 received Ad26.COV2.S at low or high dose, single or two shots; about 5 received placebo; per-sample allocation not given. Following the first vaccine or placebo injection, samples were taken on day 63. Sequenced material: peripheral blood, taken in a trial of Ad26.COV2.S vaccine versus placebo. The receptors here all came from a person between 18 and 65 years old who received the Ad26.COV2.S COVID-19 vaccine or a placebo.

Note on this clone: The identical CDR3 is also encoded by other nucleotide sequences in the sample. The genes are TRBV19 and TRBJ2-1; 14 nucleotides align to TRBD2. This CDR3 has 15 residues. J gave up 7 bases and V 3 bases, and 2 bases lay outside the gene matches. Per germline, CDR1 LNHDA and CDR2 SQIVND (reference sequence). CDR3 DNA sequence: TGTGCCAGTAGTATCGGACTAGCGGGAGGTAATGAGCAGTTCTTC. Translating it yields CASSIGLAGGNEQFF.

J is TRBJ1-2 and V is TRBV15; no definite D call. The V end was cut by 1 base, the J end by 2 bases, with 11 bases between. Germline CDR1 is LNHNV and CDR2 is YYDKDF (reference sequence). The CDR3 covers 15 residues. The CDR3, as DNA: TGTGCCACCAGCAGAGCTTCCCAACAGAACTATGGCTACACCTTC. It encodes CATSRASQQNYGYTF.

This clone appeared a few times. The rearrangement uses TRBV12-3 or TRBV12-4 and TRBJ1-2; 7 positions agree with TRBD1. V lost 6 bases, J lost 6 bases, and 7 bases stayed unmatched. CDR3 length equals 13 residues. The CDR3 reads CASRSDRLNGYTF. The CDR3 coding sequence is TGTGCCAGCAGATCGGACAGGTTAAATGGCTACACCTTC.

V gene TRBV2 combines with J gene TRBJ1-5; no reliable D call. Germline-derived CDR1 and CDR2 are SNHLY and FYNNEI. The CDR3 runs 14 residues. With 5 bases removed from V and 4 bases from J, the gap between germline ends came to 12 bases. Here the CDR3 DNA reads TGTGCCAGCAGTCCGGTCGGAACAAATCAGCCCCAGCATTTT. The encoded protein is CASSPVGTNQPQHF.

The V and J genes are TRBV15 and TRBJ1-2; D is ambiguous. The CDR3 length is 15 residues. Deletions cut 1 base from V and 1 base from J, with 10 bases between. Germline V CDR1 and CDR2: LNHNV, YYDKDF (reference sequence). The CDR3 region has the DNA TGTGCCACCAGCAGAGGAAAAGGGAATAACTATGGCTACACCTTC. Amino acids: CATSRGKGNNYGYTF. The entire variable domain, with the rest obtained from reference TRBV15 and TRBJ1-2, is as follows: DAMVIQNPRYQVTQFGKPVTLSCSQTLNHNVMYWYQQKSSQAPKLLFHYYDKDFNNEADTPDNFQSRRPNTSFCFLDIRSPGLGDTAMYLCATSRGKGNNYGYTFGSGTRLTVV.